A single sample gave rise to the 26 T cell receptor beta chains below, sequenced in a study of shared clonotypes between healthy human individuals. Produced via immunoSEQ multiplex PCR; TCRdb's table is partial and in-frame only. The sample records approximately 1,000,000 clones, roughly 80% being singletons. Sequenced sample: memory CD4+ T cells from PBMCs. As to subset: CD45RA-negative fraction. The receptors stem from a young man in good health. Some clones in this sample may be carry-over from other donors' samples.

The CDR3 loop reads CASSEPRASYEQYF. CDR3 DNA sequence: TGTGCCAGCTCAGAACCAAGGGCTTCTTACGAGCAGTACTTC. This chain joins TRBV18 and TRBJ2-7; no firm D call. This CDR3 has 14 amino acids. The germline CDR1 and CDR2 sequences are KGHSH and LQKENI. V was cut by 5 bases and J by 4 bases, with 15 bases left in between.

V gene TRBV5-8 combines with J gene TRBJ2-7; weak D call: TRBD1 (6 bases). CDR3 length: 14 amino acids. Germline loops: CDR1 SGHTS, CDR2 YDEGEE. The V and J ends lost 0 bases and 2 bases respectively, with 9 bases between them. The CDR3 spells CASSLVWTAYEQYF. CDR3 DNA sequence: TGTGCCAGCAGCTTGGTGTGGACAGCCTACGAGCAGTACTTC.

Here the CDR3 DNA reads TGTGCCAACTCGCAAAATGGCTTAGCGGGAGCCCCCGGGGAGCTGTTTTTT. Protein: CANSQNGLAGAPGELFF. This chain links TRBV18 with TRBJ2-2, with 9 bases that match TRBD2. The J segment lost 6 bases and the V segment lost 10 bases, leaving 18 bases of the junction unmatched. Germline CDR1 is KGHSH and CDR2 is LQKENI. The CDR3 length is 17 residues. The full variable domain, rest sourced from reference TRBV18 and TRBJ2-2, is NAGVMQNPRHLVRRRGQEARLRCSPMKGHSHVYWYRQLPEEGLKFMVYLQKENIIDESGMPKERFSAEFPKEGPSILRIQQVVRGDSAAYFCANSQNGLAGAPGELFFGEGSRLTVL.

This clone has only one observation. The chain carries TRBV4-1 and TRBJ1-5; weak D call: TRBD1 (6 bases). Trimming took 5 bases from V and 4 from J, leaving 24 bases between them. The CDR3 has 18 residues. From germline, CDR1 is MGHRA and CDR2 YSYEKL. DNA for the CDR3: TGCGCCAGCAGCGCACGAGACACCGTCTCAGGGACAAATCAGCCCCAGCATTTT. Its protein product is CASSARDTVSGTNQPQHF.

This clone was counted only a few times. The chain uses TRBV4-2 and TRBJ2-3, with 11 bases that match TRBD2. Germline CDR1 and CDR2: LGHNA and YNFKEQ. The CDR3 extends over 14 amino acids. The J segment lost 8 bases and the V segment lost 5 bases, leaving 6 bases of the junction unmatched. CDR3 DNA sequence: TGTGCCAGCAGCGCCACCGGGACTAGCGGTACGCAGTATTTT. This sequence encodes CASSATGTSGTQYF.

The CDR3 region has the DNA TGTGCCACCAGCCCGGGCCGGGGCTATGGCTACACCTTC. It specifies CATSPGRGYGYTF. The chain has TRBV15 and TRBJ1-2; unclear D gene. Germline-derived CDR1 and CDR2 are LNHNV and YYDKDF (reference sequence). The CDR3 is 13 residues long. Between the trimmed V and J ends, which lost 5 bases and 4 bases, there was a span of 11 bases.

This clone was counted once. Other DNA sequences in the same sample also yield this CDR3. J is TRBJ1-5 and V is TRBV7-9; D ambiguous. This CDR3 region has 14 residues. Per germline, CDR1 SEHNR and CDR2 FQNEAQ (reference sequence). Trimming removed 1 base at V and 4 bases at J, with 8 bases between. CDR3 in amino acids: CASSLGQSNQPQHF. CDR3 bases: TGTGCCAGCAGCTTAGGGCAGTCAAATCAGCCCCAGCATTTT.

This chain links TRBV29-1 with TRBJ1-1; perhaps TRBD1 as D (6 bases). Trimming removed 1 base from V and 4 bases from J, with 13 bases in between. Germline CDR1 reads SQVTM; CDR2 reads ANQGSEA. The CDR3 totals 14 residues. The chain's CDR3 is CSVEGATGATEAFF. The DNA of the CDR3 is TGCAGCGTTGAAGGGGCCACGGGGGCCACTGAAGCTTTCTTT.

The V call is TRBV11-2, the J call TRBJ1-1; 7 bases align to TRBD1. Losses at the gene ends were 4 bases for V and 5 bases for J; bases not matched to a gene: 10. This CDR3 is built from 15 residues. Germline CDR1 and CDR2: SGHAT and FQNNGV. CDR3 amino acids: CASSWEGGAGTEAFF. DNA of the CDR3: TGTGCCAGCAGCTGGGAAGGGGGCGCGGGGACTGAAGCTTTCTTT.

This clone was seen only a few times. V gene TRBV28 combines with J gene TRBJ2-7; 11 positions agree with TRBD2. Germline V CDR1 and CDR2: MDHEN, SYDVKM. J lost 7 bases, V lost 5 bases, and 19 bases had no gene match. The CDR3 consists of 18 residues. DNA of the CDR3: TGTGCCAGCAGTCACCCGATAGGGCTAGCGGGAGGATCTGGGGAGCAGTACTTC. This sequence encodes CASSHPIGLAGGSGEQYF.

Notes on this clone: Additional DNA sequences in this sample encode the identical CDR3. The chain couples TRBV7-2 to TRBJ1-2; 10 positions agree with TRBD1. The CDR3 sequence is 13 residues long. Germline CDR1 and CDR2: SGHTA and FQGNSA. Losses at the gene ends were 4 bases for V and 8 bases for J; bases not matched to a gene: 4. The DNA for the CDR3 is TGTGCCAGCAGCTCCGACAGGGGGCAAGGCTACACCTTC. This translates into CASSSDRGQGYTF.

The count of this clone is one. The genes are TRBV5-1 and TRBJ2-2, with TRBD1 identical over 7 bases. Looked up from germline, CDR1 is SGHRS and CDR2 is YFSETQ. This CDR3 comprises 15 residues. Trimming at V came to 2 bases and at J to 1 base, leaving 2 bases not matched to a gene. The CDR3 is CASSLRQGNTGELFF. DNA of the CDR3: TGCGCCAGCAGCTTAAGACAGGGGAACACCGGGGAGCTGTTTTTT. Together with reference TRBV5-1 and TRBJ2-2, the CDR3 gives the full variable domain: KAGVTQTPRYLIKTRGQQVTLSCSPISGHRSVSWYQQTPGQGLQFLFEYFSETQRNKGNFPGRFSGRQFSNSRSEMNVSTLELGDSALYLCASSLRQGNTGELFFGEGSRLTVL.

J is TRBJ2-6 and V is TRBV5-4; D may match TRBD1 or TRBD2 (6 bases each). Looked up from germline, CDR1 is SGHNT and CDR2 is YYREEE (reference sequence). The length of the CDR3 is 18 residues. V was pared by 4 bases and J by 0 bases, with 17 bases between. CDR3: CASSKGGLYGSGANVLTF. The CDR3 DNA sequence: TGTGCCAGCAGCAAAGGGGGGCTATACGGCTCTGGGGCCAACGTCCTGACTTTC.

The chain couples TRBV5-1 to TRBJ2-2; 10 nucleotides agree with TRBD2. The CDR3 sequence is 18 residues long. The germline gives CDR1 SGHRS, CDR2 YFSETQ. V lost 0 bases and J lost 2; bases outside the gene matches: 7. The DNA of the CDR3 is TGCGCCAGCAGCTTGGGGCGGACTAGCGGCCATAACACCGGGGAGCTGTTTTTT. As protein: CASSLGRTSGHNTGELFF.

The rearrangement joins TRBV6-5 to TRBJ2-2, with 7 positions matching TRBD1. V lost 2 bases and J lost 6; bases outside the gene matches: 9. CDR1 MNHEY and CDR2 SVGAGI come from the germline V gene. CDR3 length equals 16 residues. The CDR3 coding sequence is TGTGCCAGCAGTTACCTGGCAGGGGGTTTACCCGGGGAGCTGTTTTTT. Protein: CASSYLAGGLPGELFF.

The CDR3 is CAIGSGELFF. DNA of the CDR3: TGTGCCATCGGAAGCGGGGAGCTGTTTTTT. V and J are TRBV10-3 and TRBJ2-2; no clear D. This CDR3 region has 10 residues. Germline V lookup: CDR1 ENHRY, CDR2 SYGVKD. The ends were cut back, 8 bases at V and 7 bases at J, with 5 bases in the middle.

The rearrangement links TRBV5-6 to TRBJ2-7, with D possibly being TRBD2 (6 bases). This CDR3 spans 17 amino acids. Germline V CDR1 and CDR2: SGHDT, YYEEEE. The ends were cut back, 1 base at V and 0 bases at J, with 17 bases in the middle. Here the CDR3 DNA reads TGTGCCAGCAGCTTGTCTTTCGGGGGTTCCTTCTCCTACGAGCAGTACTTC. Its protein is CASSLSFGGSFSYEQYF.

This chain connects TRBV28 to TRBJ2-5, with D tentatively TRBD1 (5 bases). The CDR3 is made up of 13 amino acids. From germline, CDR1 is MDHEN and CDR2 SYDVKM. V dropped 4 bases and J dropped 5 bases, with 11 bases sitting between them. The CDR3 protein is CASSSGLEETQYF. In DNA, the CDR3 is TGTGCCAGCAGTTCAGGGCTTGAGGAGACCCAGTACTTC.

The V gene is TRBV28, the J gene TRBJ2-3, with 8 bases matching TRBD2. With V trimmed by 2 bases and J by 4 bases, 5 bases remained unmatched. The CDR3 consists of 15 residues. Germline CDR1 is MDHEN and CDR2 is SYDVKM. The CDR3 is CASSLTSGSADTQYF. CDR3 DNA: TGTGCCAGCAGTTTAACAAGCGGGAGTGCAGATACGCAGTATTTT.

CDR3 in amino acids: CASSRTGVREKLFF. CDR3 nucleotide sequence: TGTGCCAGCAGTCGGACAGGGGTCAGGGAAAAACTGTTTTTT. The chain couples TRBV2 to TRBJ1-4; TRBD1 matches at 9 bases. Germline V gene data show CDR1 as SNHLY and CDR2 as FYNNEI. The CDR3 runs 14 residues. Trimming cost V 5 bases and J 8 bases; bases outside gene matches: 6.

CDR3 region: CASSQEIAGITDTQYF. The CDR3 region has the DNA TGCGCCAGCAGCCAAGAAATAGCGGGAATCACAGATACGCAGTATTTT. The chain has TRBV4-1 and TRBJ2-3, with 8 bases lining up with TRBD2. Germline V gene data show CDR1 as MGHRA and CDR2 as YSYEKL. V was clipped by 0 bases and J by 2 bases; unmatched bases: 4. The CDR3 totals 16 residues.

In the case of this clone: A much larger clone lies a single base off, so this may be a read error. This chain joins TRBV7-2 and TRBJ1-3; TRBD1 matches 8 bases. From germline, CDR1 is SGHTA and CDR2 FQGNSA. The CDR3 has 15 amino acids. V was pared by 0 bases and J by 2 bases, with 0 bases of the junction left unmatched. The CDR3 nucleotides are TGTGCCAGCAGCTTAGCGACAGGGGCTGGAAACACCATATATTTT. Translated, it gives CASSLATGAGNTIYF.

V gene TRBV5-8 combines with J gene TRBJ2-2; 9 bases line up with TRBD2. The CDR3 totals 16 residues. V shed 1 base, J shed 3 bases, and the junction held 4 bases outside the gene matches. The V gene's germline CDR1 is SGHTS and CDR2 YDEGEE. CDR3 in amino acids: CASSLISGRDTGELFF. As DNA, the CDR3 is TGTGCCAGCAGCTTGATTAGCGGGAGAGACACCGGGGAGCTGTTTTTT.

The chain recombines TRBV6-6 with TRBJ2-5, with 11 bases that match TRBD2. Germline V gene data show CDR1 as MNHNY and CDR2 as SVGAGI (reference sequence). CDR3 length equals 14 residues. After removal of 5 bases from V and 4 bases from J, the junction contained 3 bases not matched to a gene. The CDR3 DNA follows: TGTGCCAGCAGTGGCCTAGCGGGAGGAGAGACCCAGTACTTC. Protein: CASSGLAGGETQYF.

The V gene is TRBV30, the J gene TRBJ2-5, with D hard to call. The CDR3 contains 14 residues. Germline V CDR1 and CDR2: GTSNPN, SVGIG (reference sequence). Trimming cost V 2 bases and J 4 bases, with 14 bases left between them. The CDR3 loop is CAWSPGAGLETQYF. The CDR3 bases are TGTGCCTGGAGTCCGGGTGCCGGCCTAGAGACCCAGTACTTC.

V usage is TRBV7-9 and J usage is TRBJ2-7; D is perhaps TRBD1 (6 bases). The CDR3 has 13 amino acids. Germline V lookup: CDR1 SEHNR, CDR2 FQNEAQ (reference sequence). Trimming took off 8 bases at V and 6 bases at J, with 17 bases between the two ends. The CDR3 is CASASSRGSEQYF. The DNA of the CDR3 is TGTGCCAGCGCCTCTAGCAGGGGAAGCGAGCAGTACTTC. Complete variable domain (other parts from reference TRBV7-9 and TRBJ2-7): DTGVSQNPRHKITKRGQNVTFRCDPISEHNRLYWYRQTLGQGPEFLTYFQNEAQLEKSRLLSDRFSAERPKGSFSTLEIQRTEQGDSAMYLCASASSRGSEQYFGPGTRLTVT.